This entry lists 10 T cell receptor beta chains sequenced from one sample in a study of blood T cells in healthy people across ages. It was with a sample-barcoded 5' primer and a J-beta primer mix that a second PCR of about 6 to 12 cycles was run. TCRdb re-called the 5' RACE reads with MiXCR, one entry per CDR3 protein. The profile shows hundreds of thousands of distinct CDR3 sequences, 45% to 50% of them singletons. Sequences were obtained from blood. All receptors derive from a woman aged 55 to 70 in good health.

This clonotype appeared a few times. The chain combines TRBV5-1 with TRBJ2-1, with D uncertain. The length of the CDR3 is 11 residues. CDR1 and CDR2 from the germline V gene are SGHRS and YFSETQ. The V and J ends lost 4 bases and 10 bases respectively, with 9 bases between them. The chain's CDR3 is CASSQEREQFF. DNA for the CDR3: TGCGCCAGCAGCCAGGAGAGGGAGCAGTTCTTC. Using reference TRBV5-1 and TRBJ2-1 for the parts outside the CDR3, the full variable domain is KAGVTQTPRYLIKTRGQQVTLSCSPISGHRSVSWYQQTPGQGLQFLFEYFSETQRNKGNFPGRFSGRQFSNSRSEMNVSTLELGDSALYLCASSQEREQFFGPGTRLTVL.

This rearrangement joins TRBV29-1 to TRBJ2-7; 11 positions match TRBD1. The CDR3 contains 12 residues. The ends lost 6 bases at V and 6 bases at J; junction bases unmatched: 4. Germline CDR1 is SQVTM and CDR2 is ANQGSEA. In DNA, the CDR3 is TGCAGCGTAGGACAGGGGGCGGTCGAGCAGTACTTC. This encodes CSVGQGAVEQYF.

This clonotype has a single count. This rearrangement joins TRBV6-5 to TRBJ2-1; D assignment may be TRBD1 or TRBD2 (5 bases each). The germline V and J ends were trimmed by 6 bases and 7 bases, with 13 bases remaining between them. The CDR3 runs 13 residues. CDR1 and CDR2 from the germline V gene are MNHEY and SVGAGI. CDR3 region: CASRLVGENEQFF. The CDR3 nucleotides are TGTGCCAGCAGGCTAGTGGGGGAGAATGAGCAGTTCTTC.

This chain connects TRBV4-3 to TRBJ2-1; D is perhaps TRBD2 (5 bases). The germline V gene encodes CDR1 LGHNA and CDR2 YSLEER. Trimming removed 4 bases at V and 8 bases at J, with 24 bases between. CDR3 length: 17 residues. CDR3 in amino acids: CASSPRAGRENLHEQFF. The CDR3 bases are TGCGCCAGCAGCCCCCGAGCTGGAAGGGAGAACTTACATGAGCAGTTCTTC.

The sample holds a few counts of this clonotype. This chain links TRBV18 with TRBJ2-5; 11 nucleotides align to TRBD1. The CDR3 length is 16 residues. The germline CDR1 and CDR2 sequences are KGHSH and LQKENI. J was trimmed by 0 bases and V by 2 bases; bases with no gene match: 2. Written as DNA, the CDR3 is TGTGCCAGCTCACCAGGGGACAGGGGGTACCAAGAGACCCAGTACTTC. Translated: CASSPGDRGYQETQYF.

The J gene is TRBJ1-6, the V gene TRBV28, with 7 bases lining up with TRBD1. With 8 bases clipped from V and 7 bases from J, the junction kept 17 bases outside the gene matches. The CDR3 length is 17 residues. Per the germline V gene, CDR1 is MDHEN and CDR2 is SYDVKM. The CDR3 DNA is TGTGCCAGCCAAAACGGCGGAGGGGGCGCACAAAATTCACCCCTCCACTTT. It encodes CASQNGGGGAQNSPLHF.

As for this clonotype: The junction and the germline gene differ at one end; a read error may be behind it. The J gene is TRBJ2-3, the V gene TRBV7-6; D might be TRBD2 (6 bases). The CDR3 totals 14 residues. CDR1 SGHVS and CDR2 FNYEAQ come from the germline V gene. The CDR3 protein is CASSLWEDRDAQYF. For the CDR3, the DNA is TGTGCCAGCAGCTTGTGGGAGGACCGAGATGCGCAGTATTTT.

The rearrangement uses TRBV28 and TRBJ2-5, with 7 bases fitting TRBD2. This CDR3 has 14 residues. Germline V gene data show CDR1 as MDHEN and CDR2 as SYDVKM. With V trimmed by 2 bases and J by 11 bases, 11 bases remained unmatched. This chain's CDR3 is CASSLLPRGREQYF. CDR3 nucleotide sequence: TGTGCCAGCAGTTTACTCCCGCGGGGGAGAGAGCAGTACTTC.

The V gene is TRBV7-2, the J gene TRBJ2-5, with D tentatively TRBD1 (6 bases). The CDR3 runs to 12 residues. V lost 1 base and J lost 11, with 11 bases in between. Looked up from germline, CDR1 is SGHTA and CDR2 is FQGNSA. CDR3 bases: TGTGCCAGCAGCTTAGGTAGGACAGAGCAGTACTTC. The encoded protein is CASSLGRTEQYF.

The chain links TRBV30 to TRBJ2-6; TRBD2 might be the D (6 bases). The V end lost 4 bases, the J end lost 5 bases, and 18 bases lay between the germline ends. The CDR3 has 16 amino acids. The germline V gene has CDR1 GTSNPN and CDR2 SVGIG (reference sequence). The CDR3 DNA follows: TGTGCCTGGACTCTTTCAGGGAGGATCCGGGCCAACGTCCTGACTTTC. This translates into CAWTLSGRIRANVLTF.